Reported below is one TCR beta chain. The sample is drawn from a study of T cells expressing NK-cell markers. This CDR3 is 14 amino acids long. The germline CDR1 and CDR2 sequences are MNHEY and SVGAGI. For each CDR3 protein, TCRdb gives one entry from its re-call of the 5' RACE reads, without DNA. This sample's clone table lists approximately 170,000 distinct CDR3 sequences. The rearrangement links TRBV6-5 to TRBJ2-7; TCRdb outputs TRBD2, but without DNA this stays unchecked. The sequencing sample was made of blood T cells: a sorted CD56 or NKG2C T cell subset, CD4+ or CD8+ T cells, or bulk PBMC T cells (not recorded which). The clonotype comes from a man between 18 and 69 years old in good health. CDR3 residues: CASGWTAGSYEQYF.